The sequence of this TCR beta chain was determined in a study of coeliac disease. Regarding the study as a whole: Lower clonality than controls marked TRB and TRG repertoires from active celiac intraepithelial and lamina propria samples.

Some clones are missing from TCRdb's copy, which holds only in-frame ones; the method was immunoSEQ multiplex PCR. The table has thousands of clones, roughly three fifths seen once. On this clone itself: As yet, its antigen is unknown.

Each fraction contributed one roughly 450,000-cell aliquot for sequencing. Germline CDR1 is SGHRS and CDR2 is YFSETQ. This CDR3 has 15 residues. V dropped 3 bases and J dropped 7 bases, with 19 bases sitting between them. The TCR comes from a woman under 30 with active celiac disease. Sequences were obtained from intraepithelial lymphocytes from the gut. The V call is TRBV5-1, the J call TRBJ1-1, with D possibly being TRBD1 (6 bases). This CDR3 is CASSWGTPGIGEAFF. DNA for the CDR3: TGCGCCAGCAGCTGGGGGACACCGGGGATTGGTGAAGCTTTCTTT.